This entry features one T cell receptor beta chain sequence. Its antigen is undetermined. This record belongs to a study of T cell repertoires in cytomegalovirus infection. Across the whole study: Selection of CMV epitopes for the study included recently identified HLA-C-restricted and well-studied HLA-B-restricted ones. Broader study findings: Of the TCR beta families, the public ones yielded a cumulative frequency that identified carriers of CMV plus the relevant HLA. HLA-C-restricted CMV clonotypes gave the most frequent clonotype in two of eight donors.

TCRdb re-derived calls from the reads in MiXCR, one entry per CDR3 protein. Here the sample spans some 130,000 distinct CDR3 sequences, 32% being singletons. The material sequenced was CD8+ T cells from cultured PBMCs, taken from culture after CMV antigen stimulation. This clonotype originated in a human donor in good health (CMV status not recorded). Some clones in this sample may be carry-over from other donors' samples.

The CDR3 reads CASSIDRTSNQPQHF. For the CDR3, the DNA is TGTGCCAGCAGTATCGACAGGACTAGCAATCAGCCCCAGCATTTT. This chain links TRBV6-1 with TRBJ1-5; TRBD1 might be the D (6 bases). V gave up 5 bases and J gave up 0 bases, with 11 bases separating them. The CDR3 loop spans 15 amino acids. Germline V lookup: CDR1 MNHNS, CDR2 SASEGT.